Each of the 29 T cell receptor beta chains below was sequenced from the same sample in a study of T cells expressing NK-cell markers. No DNA is given; TCRdb re-called the 5' RACE reads and lists each CDR3 protein once. Seen in this sample are roughly 380,000 distinct CDR3 sequences; the ten most common clones hold around 4.9%. The sequenced sample was blood T cells: a sorted CD56 or NKG2C T cell subset, CD4+ or CD8+ T cells, or bulk PBMC T cells (not recorded which). These receptors came from a man aged 18 to 69 in good health.

The rearrangement joins TRBV5-1 to TRBJ2-5; without DNA, the TCRdb call of TRBD2 cannot be checked. CDR3 size: 14 residues. Germline loops: CDR1 SGHRS, CDR2 YFSETQ. This chain's CDR3 is CASSRYTSVETQYF.

The genes are TRBV27 and TRBJ2-6; lacking DNA, the TRBD1 call made by TCRdb goes unchecked. The CDR3 has 18 residues. The V gene's germline CDR1 is MNHEY and CDR2 SMNVEV (reference sequence). The CDR3 reads CASSLYGTGPSGANVLTF.

The chain uses TRBV18 and TRBJ2-4; TCRdb reports TRBD2, a call that lacks DNA to check it against. In germline, CDR1 is KGHSH, CDR2 LQKENI. This CDR3 contains 16 residues. CDR3 loop: CASSPPVSGAKNIQYF.

This chain joins TRBV19 and TRBJ1-5; the D call from TCRdb, TRBD1, cannot be confirmed without DNA. CDR3 length: 17 residues. Germline values: CDR1 LNHDA, CDR2 SQIVND (reference sequence). CDR3 protein: CASSILGQGKYNQPQHF.

The gene calls are TRBV27 and TRBJ2-7; as DNA is missing, the TRBD2 call by TCRdb cannot be tested. The CDR3 contains 16 residues. The germline gives CDR1 MNHEY, CDR2 SMNVEV (reference sequence). The CDR3 loop is CASSPMGSGFSYEQYF.

V and J are TRBV15 and TRBJ2-3; the TCRdb call, TRBD1, lacks DNA for checking. This CDR3 comprises 13 residues. CDR1 and CDR2 from the germline V gene are LNHNV and YYDKDF (reference sequence). CDR3: CATSRRGGTTQYF.

J is TRBJ2-1 and V is TRBV7-2; the D gene TCRdb calls, TRBD2, cannot be checked with no DNA. The CDR3 runs 15 residues. CDR1 is SGHTA and CDR2 is FQGNSA in the germline V gene. CDR3 region: CASSSPGLAGGEQFF.

The V call is TRBV6-5, the J call TRBJ1-5; without DNA, the TCRdb call of TRBD1 cannot be checked. The length of the CDR3 is 14 residues. The germline gives CDR1 MNHEY, CDR2 SVGAGI. The CDR3 loop reads CASSVLPLNQPQHF.

The chain links TRBV12-3 or TRBV12-4 to TRBJ1-4; with no DNA, the TCRdb D assignment of TRBD1 cannot be verified. This CDR3 spans 14 amino acids. The CDR3 is CASSNRAGYEKLFF.

The chain joins TRBV9 to TRBJ2-3. The V gene's germline CDR1 is SGDLS and CDR2 YYNGEE. The CDR3 consists of 14 residues. CDR3 sequence: CASSLLVPTDTQYF.

V is TRBV25-1 and J is TRBJ2-7; TCRdb's assignment of TRBD1 cannot be checked, as there is no DNA. Per the germline V gene, CDR1 is MGHDK and CDR2 is SYGVNS. The CDR3 spans 13 residues. The CDR3 spells CARTVIPFYEQYF.

This sequence joins TRBV6-2 or TRBV6-3 and TRBJ2-1; TCRdb's D gene call, TRBD1, goes unchecked for lack of DNA. In germline, CDR1 is MNHEY, CDR2 SVGEGT. The CDR3 totals 15 residues. The chain's CDR3 is CATERTGSSYNEQFF.

The V and J genes are TRBV20-1 and TRBJ1-2; without DNA, the TCRdb call of TRBD1 cannot be checked. Germline CDR1 DFQATT, CDR2 SNEGSKA (reference sequence). The length of the CDR3 is 17 residues. The chain's CDR3 is CSAREIGAGGLNYGYTF.

The rearrangement uses TRBV7-2 and TRBJ2-1; TCRdb's D call of TRBD1 is untestable without DNA. CDR1 is SGHTA, CDR2 FQGNSA, per germline. The CDR3 sequence is 12 residues long. This CDR3 is CASSAKGQGQFF.

The V gene is TRBV20-1, the J gene TRBJ2-3; lacking DNA, the TRBD2 call made by TCRdb goes unchecked. The CDR3 sequence is 16 residues long. Germline lookup yields CDR1 DFQATT and CDR2 SNEGSKA (reference sequence). The CDR3 sequence: CSASGLAGGGTDTQYF.

The rearrangement joins TRBV7-6 to TRBJ2-7; the TRBD2 assignment by TCRdb is unverifiable without DNA. CDR1 and CDR2 (germline): SGHVS, FNYEAQ. The CDR3 is 17 residues long. The CDR3 reads CASSLLSSGGITYEQYF. Complete variable domain (other parts from reference TRBV7-6 and TRBJ2-7): GAGVSQSPRYKVTKRGQDVALRCDPISGHVSLYWYRQALGQGPEFLTYFNYEAQQDKSGLPNDRFSAERPEGSISTLTIQRTEQRDSAMYRCASSLLSSGGITYEQYFGPGTRLTVT.

V is TRBV5-5 and J is TRBJ2-3; TCRdb calls TRBD2, which cannot be checked without DNA. CDR1 is SGHKS, CDR2 YYEKEE, per germline (reference sequence). This CDR3 contains 17 residues. The CDR3: CASSASALPGGGDTQYF.

The chain is built from TRBV9 and TRBJ2-1; the D call from TCRdb, TRBD2, cannot be confirmed without DNA. Germline CDR1 SGDLS, CDR2 YYNGEE. There are 17 residues in the CDR3. The CDR3 spells CASSAGVAGNHYNEQFF.

The J gene is TRBJ1-4, the V gene TRBV6-5; TCRdb's D call of TRBD1 is untestable without DNA. The CDR3 spans 15 residues. Germline-derived CDR1 and CDR2 are MNHEY and SVGAGI. CDR3 residues: CASSSSGAEGEKLFF.

The chain is built from TRBV9 and TRBJ2-1; with no DNA, the TCRdb D assignment of TRBD2 cannot be verified. The CDR3 has 17 residues. CDR1 and CDR2 from the germline V gene are SGDLS and YYNGEE. The CDR3 is CASSSRTQTSSYNEQFF.

The chain carries TRBV12-3 or TRBV12-4 and TRBJ2-1; TCRdb's D gene call, TRBD1, goes unchecked for lack of DNA. CDR3 length: 15 amino acids. This chain's CDR3 is CASSIGGSPNIEQFF.

The V call is TRBV14, the J call TRBJ2-7; TCRdb picks TRBD2, but there is no DNA to check that call. There are 15 residues in the CDR3. Germline V gene sequence: CDR1 SGHDN, CDR2 FVKESK. The CDR3 region is CASSLLSGTSYEQYF.

The chain employs TRBV14 and TRBJ1-4. The CDR3 covers 16 residues. Germline values: CDR1 SGHDN, CDR2 FVKESK. CDR3 amino acids: CASSSGRNSGNEKLFF. Based on the CDR3 plus reference TRBV14 and TRBJ1-4, the full variable domain is EAGVTQFPSHSVIEKGQTVTLRCDPISGHDNLYWYRRVMGKEIKFLLHFVKESKQDESGMPNNRFLAERTGGTYSTLKVQPAELEDSGVYFCASSSGRNSGNEKLFFGSGTQLSVL.

V and J are TRBV15 and TRBJ2-7; TCRdb's D gene call, TRBD1, goes unchecked for lack of DNA. CDR3 size: 15 residues. Germline V lookup: CDR1 LNHNV, CDR2 YYDKDF (reference sequence). CDR3 sequence: CATSLGTAANYEQYF.

V gene TRBV9 combines with J gene TRBJ2-7; TCRdb's D gene call, TRBD1, goes unchecked for lack of DNA. Germline CDR1 and CDR2: SGDLS and YYNGEE. The CDR3 runs to 15 residues. CDR3 loop: CASSGNRQGANEQYF.

V usage is TRBV14 and J usage is TRBJ1-6; lacking DNA, the TRBD1 call made by TCRdb goes unchecked. The germline CDR1 and CDR2 sequences are SGHDN and FVKESK. The CDR3 covers 18 residues. CDR3 in amino acids: CASSQRRERTGNNSPLHF. The full variable domain, in which reference TRBV14 and TRBJ1-6 provide the parts outside the CDR3, is EAGVTQFPSHSVIEKGQTVTLRCDPISGHDNLYWYRRVMGKEIKFLLHFVKESKQDESGMPNNRFLAERTGGTYSTLKVQPAELEDSGVYFCASSQRRERTGNNSPLHFGNGTRLTVT.

The CDR3 sequence: CASSQVQWSSYNEQFF. This chain links TRBV4-2 with TRBJ2-1. CDR1 LGHNA and CDR2 YNFKEQ come from the germline V gene. The CDR3 has 16 residues.

V usage is TRBV5-1 and J usage is TRBJ1-3. Germline lookup yields CDR1 SGHRS and CDR2 YFSETQ. CDR3 length equals 17 residues. The CDR3 region is CASSLSGSQSSGNTIYF.

The chain employs TRBV6-1 and TRBJ2-7; absent DNA, TCRdb's TRBD1 call cannot be checked. This CDR3 has 14 residues. The germline CDR1 and CDR2 sequences are MNHNS and SASEGT. CDR3 sequence reads: CASRGTTGGYEQYF.